The 21 T cell receptor beta chains reported below all come from one sample, sequenced in a study of T cell responses to AZD1222 COVID-19 vaccine. Assay: immunoSEQ multiplex PCR; the TCRdb copy retains only in-frame clones and omits some. The table shows about 140,000 clones, with over 75% occurring only once. The sequencing used peripheral blood, collected on day 0 of AZD1222 vaccination. Every receptor here comes from an adult in good health.

The V and J genes are TRBV25-1 and TRBJ2-1, with 9 bases identical to TRBD2. V lost 10 bases, J lost 8 bases, and 9 bases stayed unmatched. The CDR3 is 13 residues long. The germline V gene encodes CDR1 MGHDK and CDR2 SYGVNS. The CDR3 protein is CATTRTSDYEQFF. DNA of the CDR3: TGTGCCACCACCCGGACTAGCGACTATGAGCAGTTCTTC. Filled out from reference TRBV25-1 and TRBJ2-1, the complete variable domain reads EADIYQTPRYLVIGTGKKITLECSQTMGHDKMYWYQQDPGMELHLIHYSYGVNSTEKGDLSSESTVSRIRTEHFPLTLESARPSHTSQYLCATTRTSDYEQFFGPGTRLTVL.

V is TRBV19 and J is TRBJ1-3; TRBD1 matches at 7 bases. Germline V lookup: CDR1 LNHDA, CDR2 SQIVND (reference sequence). V dropped 5 bases and J dropped 4; count of bases not matched to a gene: 8. The CDR3 length is 15 residues. The CDR3 coding sequence is TGTGCCAGTAGTCGGGGGGGGACAGCGGGAAACACCATATATTTT. Encoded protein: CASSRGGTAGNTIYF.

The genes are TRBV7-9 and TRBJ1-4, with TRBD1 identical over 9 bases. V shed 8 bases, J shed 7 bases, and the junction held 5 bases outside the gene matches. The CDR3 is made up of 13 amino acids. Germline lookup yields CDR1 SEHNR and CDR2 FQNEAQ (reference sequence). Written as DNA, the CDR3 is TGTGCCAGCGTTGGACAGGGGCGTGAAAAACTGTTTTTT. Protein product: CASVGQGREKLFF. Together with reference TRBV7-9 and TRBJ1-4, the CDR3 gives the full variable domain: DTGVSQNPRHKITKRGQNVTFRCDPISEHNRLYWYRQTLGQGPEFLTYFQNEAQLEKSRLLSDRFSAERPKGSFSTLEIQRTEQGDSAMYLCASVGQGREKLFFGSGTQLSVL.

V gene TRBV28 combines with J gene TRBJ2-3, with D possibly TRBD2 on 6 matching bases. Germline lookup yields CDR1 MDHEN and CDR2 SYDVKM. Trimming cost V 1 base and J 0 bases, with 11 bases left between them. CDR3 length equals 16 residues. CDR3 sequence reads: CASSLLAELSTDTQYF. The CDR3 coding sequence is TGTGCCAGCAGTTTATTAGCGGAGCTTAGCACAGATACGCAGTATTTT. Full variable domain (rest looked up from reference TRBV28 and TRBJ2-3): DVKVTQSSRYLVKRTGEKVFLECVQDMDHENMFWYRQDPGLGLRLIYFSYDVKMKEKGDIPEGYSVSREKKERFSLILESASTNQTSMYLCASSLLAELSTDTQYFGPGTRLTVL.

The chain combines TRBV28 with TRBJ1-1; D ambiguous. Germline assignment: CDR1 MDHEN and CDR2 SYDVKM. The CDR3 sequence is 15 residues long. V lost 1 base and J lost 5, with 14 bases in between. This CDR3 is CASSLFNYPSTEAFF. The DNA of the CDR3 is TGTGCCAGCAGTTTATTTAACTATCCGAGTACTGAAGCTTTCTTT.

This clone appeared a few times. The chain recombines TRBV6-4 with TRBJ2-1, with D possibly TRBD2 on 6 matching bases. CDR1 and CDR2 from the germline V gene are MRHNA and SNTAGT. The CDR3 is 13 residues long. With 10 bases removed from V and 7 bases from J, the gap between germline ends came to 17 bases. Here the CDR3 reads CATSWGERNEQFF. CDR3 coding DNA: TGTGCCACCTCCTGGGGGGAGCGGAATGAGCAGTTCTTC.

The rearrangement uses TRBV6-9 and TRBJ2-7; 12 nucleotides match TRBD1. The trim removed 4 bases at V and 1 base at J, leaving 2 bases unmatched. CDR1 MNHGY and CDR2 SVAAGI come from the germline V gene. There are 15 residues in the CDR3. The CDR3 protein is CASSWGQGASYEQYF. CDR3 in DNA: TGTGCCAGCAGTTGGGGACAGGGGGCTTCCTACGAGCAGTACTTC.

This chain joins TRBV7-2 and TRBJ1-4; 12 positions agree with TRBD1. The CDR3 is made up of 16 amino acids. The V and J ends lost 3 bases and 8 bases, in that order; junction bases with no gene match: 7. Per the germline V gene, CDR1 is SGHTA and CDR2 is FQGNSA. The CDR3 DNA reads as TGTGCCAGCAGCTTCGGGACAGGGGGCCTTCGGGAAAAACTGTTTTTT. Its protein product is CASSFGTGGLREKLFF.

The rearrangement links TRBV29-1 to TRBJ2-7, with D unclear. Trimming left V 6 bases short and J 2 bases short, with 8 bases between. The germline V gene has CDR1 SQVTM and CDR2 ANQGSEA. This CDR3 spans 11 amino acids. Here the CDR3 reads CSVLLAYEQYF. The CDR3 coding sequence is TGCAGCGTCCTTCTAGCCTACGAGCAGTACTTC.

Only a few counts were recorded for this clone. The chain carries TRBV19 and TRBJ1-1; a possible D gene is TRBD1 (6 bases). V lost 5 bases to trimming and J lost 1 base, with 14 bases between them. The CDR3 sequence is 15 residues long. Germline CDR1 LNHDA, CDR2 SQIVND (reference sequence). The CDR3 sequence: CASSSGQRTNTEAFF. CDR3 nucleotide sequence: TGTGCCAGTAGTTCCGGACAGAGGACGAACACTGAAGCTTTCTTT. Together with reference TRBV19 and TRBJ1-1, the CDR3 gives the full variable domain: DGGITQSPKYLFRKEGQNVTLSCEQNLNHDAMYWYRQDPGQGLRLIYYSQIVNDFQKGDIAEGYSVSREKKESFPLTVTSAQKNPTAFYLCASSSGQRTNTEAFFGQGTRLTVV.

This clone was seen just once. The chain employs TRBV19 and TRBJ2-6; the D is unclear. The CDR3 sequence is 15 residues long. Trimming stripped 2 bases from V and 4 bases from J, with 9 bases between. The V gene's germline CDR1 is LNHDA and CDR2 SQIVND (reference sequence). CDR3 sequence (DNA): TGTGCCAGTAGTATACCCAGGAACGGGGCCAACGTCCTGACTTTC. Translation gives CASSIPRNGANVLTF.

The gene calls are TRBV12-3 or TRBV12-4 and TRBJ2-3; D is uncertain. Trimming pared 2 bases from V and 7 bases from J, leaving 1 base between. The CDR3 runs to 10 residues. The CDR3 sequence: CASSLNTQYF. As DNA, the CDR3 is TGTGCCAGCAGTTTAAATACGCAGTATTTT.

The chain employs TRBV27 and TRBJ1-2, with TRBD1 matching 7 bases. The V gene end was trimmed by 3 bases and the J gene end by 4 bases; junction bases not matched to a gene: 5. Looked up from germline, CDR1 is MNHEY and CDR2 is SMNVEV (reference sequence). The CDR3 contains 14 residues. This CDR3 is CASSFTGALYGYTF. Here the CDR3 DNA reads TGTGCCAGCAGTTTCACAGGGGCCCTCTATGGCTACACCTTC.

V gene TRBV5-4 combines with J gene TRBJ1-2; no clear D gene. This CDR3 spans 14 amino acids. V was trimmed by 0 bases and J by 6 bases, leaving 12 bases between them. From germline, CDR1 is SGHNT and CDR2 YYREEE (reference sequence). This CDR3 reads CASSLVAPGDGYTF. The DNA of the CDR3 is TGTGCCAGCAGCTTGGTGGCACCCGGGGATGGCTACACCTTC.

The J gene is TRBJ1-6, the V gene TRBV6-5; D gene unclear. The CDR3 has 15 residues. V was clipped by 0 bases and J by 11 bases, with 14 bases between them. Per the germline V gene, CDR1 is MNHEY and CDR2 is SVGAGI. DNA for the CDR3: TGTGCCAGCAGTTACTCGAAAGGACGTAGAACACCCCTCCACTTT. It translates to CASSYSKGRRTPLHF.

The chain joins TRBV7-9 to TRBJ1-1; D gene unclear. The CDR3 length is 17 residues. V shed 3 bases and J shed 0 bases, with 17 bases lying between them. The germline CDR1 and CDR2 sequences are SEHNR and FQNEAQ (reference sequence). CDR3: CASSLPARESMNTEAFF. The CDR3 coding sequence is TGTGCCAGCAGCTTGCCCGCGAGGGAGAGCATGAACACTGAAGCTTTCTTT.

The chain has TRBV30 and TRBJ1-2; D is undetermined. V lost 1 base, J lost 0 bases, and 3 bases lay in between. Germline CDR1 reads GTSNPN; CDR2 reads SVGIG (reference sequence). This CDR3 region has 12 residues. In DNA, the CDR3 is TGTGCCTGGAGTGGAACTAACTATGGCTACACCTTC. Residues: CAWSGTNYGYTF. Based on the CDR3 plus reference TRBV30 and TRBJ1-2, the full variable domain is SQTIHQWPATLVQPVGSPLSLECTVEGTSNPNLYWYRQAAGRGLQLLFYSVGIGQISSEVPQNLSASRPQDRQFILSSKKLLLSDSGFYLCAWSGTNYGYTFGSGTRLTVV.

The rearrangement joins TRBV2 to TRBJ1-5; D gene unclear. CDR1 and CDR2 from the germline V gene are SNHLY and FYNNEI. Deletions cut 8 bases from V and 3 bases from J, with 11 bases between. The CDR3 totals 13 residues. The CDR3: CASRQLINQPQHF. As DNA, the CDR3 is TGTGCCAGCCGGCAGCTGATCAATCAGCCCCAGCATTTT.

The chain links TRBV29-1 to TRBJ2-2, with D possibly being TRBD1 (5 bases). CDR1 is SQVTM and CDR2 is ANQGSEA in the germline V gene. The CDR3 extends over 12 amino acids. Trimming stripped 6 bases from V and 4 bases from J, with 9 bases between. CDR3 region: CSVTARTGELFF. The CDR3 DNA sequence: TGCAGCGTGACAGCTCGCACCGGGGAGCTGTTTTTT.

This clone was seen a few times. The chain recombines TRBV5-1 with TRBJ1-2, with D possibly matching TRBD1 (6 bases). The V gene lost 3 bases and the J gene lost 6 bases, with 12 bases spanning the gap. The CDR3 is 13 amino acids. Germline CDR1 and CDR2: SGHRS and YFSETQ. The CDR3 bases are TGCGCCAGCAGCTCGCGGGACATCCATGGCTACACCTTC. Protein product: CASSSRDIHGYTF.

The chain joins TRBV9 to TRBJ2-7; D uncertain. This CDR3 is built from 16 residues. Germline V gives CDR1 SGDLS, CDR2 YYNGEE. V shed 4 bases and J shed 2 bases, with 19 bases lying between them. CDR3 coding DNA: TGTGCCAGCAGCCCCAACTCAGTAATTGGGACCTACGAGCAGTACTTC. Protein product: CASSPNSVIGTYEQYF.